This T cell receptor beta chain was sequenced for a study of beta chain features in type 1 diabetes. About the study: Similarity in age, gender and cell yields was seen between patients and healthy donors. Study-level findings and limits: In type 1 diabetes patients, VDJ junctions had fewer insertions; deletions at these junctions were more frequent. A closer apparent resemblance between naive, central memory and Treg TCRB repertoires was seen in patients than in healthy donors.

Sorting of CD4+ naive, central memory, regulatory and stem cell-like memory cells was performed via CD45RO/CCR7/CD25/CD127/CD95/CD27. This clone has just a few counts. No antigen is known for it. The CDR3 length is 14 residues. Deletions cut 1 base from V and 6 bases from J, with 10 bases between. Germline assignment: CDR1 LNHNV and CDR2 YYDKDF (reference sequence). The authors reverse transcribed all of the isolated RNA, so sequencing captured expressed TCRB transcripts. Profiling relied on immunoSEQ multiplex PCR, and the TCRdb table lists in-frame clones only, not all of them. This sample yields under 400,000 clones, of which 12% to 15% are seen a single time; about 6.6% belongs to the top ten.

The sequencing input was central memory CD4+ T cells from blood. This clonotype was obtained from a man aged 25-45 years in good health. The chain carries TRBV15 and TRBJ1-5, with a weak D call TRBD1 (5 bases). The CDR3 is CATSRGGVVQPQHF. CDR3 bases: TGTGCCACCAGCAGAGGGGGGGTAGTTCAGCCCCAGCATTTT.